This T cell receptor (beta chain) emerged from a study of cytomegalovirus exposure and HLA in healthy donors. General study results and limits: Most TCR sequences were rare, but some public TCRs occurred in many donors.

In this sample, this clone turned up once. As yet, its antigen is unknown. This CDR3 is also generated by other DNA sequences in the sample. TCRdb's copy holds only in-frame clones and misses some; the assay was immunoSEQ multiplex PCR. The sample lists about 250,000 clones, roughly 84% seen once, with more than 10% in the top ten. Germline V gene lookup returns CDR1 MNHEY and CDR2 SVGAGI. With V trimmed by 3 bases and J by 4 bases, 1 base remained unmatched. This CDR3 has 13 residues. The specimen was PBMCs. This TCR was recovered from a man aged 18 to 30 in good health and CMV-seropositive. The gene calls are TRBV6-5 and TRBJ2-5; 8 nucleotides agree with TRBD2. The CDR3, as DNA: TGTGCCAGCAGTTATCGGGGGGGAGAGACCCAGTACTTC. This encodes CASSYRGGETQYF.